This TCR beta chain comes out of a study of T cells in narcolepsy. A single count supports this clone. The antigen is undetermined. The study, taken as a whole, reports: No autoreactive T cell clone sequences appeared in some memory CD4+ repertoires. Reportedly, autoreactive clonotypes were serially detected in patients' blood but not controls'. Same-patient CSF and blood CD4+ T cell clonotypes included HCRT-specific and TRIB2-specific autoreactive ones.

Sequenced by immunoSEQ multiplex PCR; TCRdb stores in-frame clones only, minus some. The sample comprises over 15,000 clones, over 75% of which are singletons, and 0.7% to 0.85% rests with the top ten. The ends were cut back, 2 bases at V and 2 bases at J, with 10 bases in the middle. The CDR3 is 15 residues long. Germline V gene sequence: CDR1 PRHDT, CDR2 FYEKMQ (reference sequence). This receptor was taken from a human donor in good health. The rearrangement joins TRBV13 to TRBJ2-1, with D unresolved. Sequenced sample: memory (CD45RA-) CD4+ T cells from blood. CDR3 nucleotides: TGTGCCAGCAGCTTACCCCGAGGAGCCTACAATGAGCAGTTCTTC. It translates to CASSLPRGAYNEQFF.